The 20 T cell receptor beta chains reported below all come from one sample, sequenced in a study of T-cell reconstitution after alpha-beta-depleted transplantation in children. The library targeted TCRbeta and was prepared with unique molecular identifiers. Each CDR3 protein gets one entry after TCRdb re-called the PCR reads with MiXCR. The data hold approximately 83,000 distinct CDR3 sequences, with 7% to 10% observed a single time. The sample was PBMCs from the stem cell graft donor, taken from the stem cell graft. The receptors were sampled from a human donor who donated a stem cell graft to a child with congenital amegakaryocytic thrombocytopenia.

At least ten counts were recorded for this clonotype. The rearrangement uses TRBV20-1 and TRBJ1-1; tentative D call: TRBD1 (5 bases). Germline V CDR1 and CDR2: DFQATT, SNEGSKA (reference sequence). The length of the CDR3 is 12 residues. V lost 1 base to trimming and J lost 4 bases, with 7 bases between them. The CDR3 protein is CSARADSTEAFF. In DNA form, the CDR3 reads TGCAGTGCTAGAGCCGACAGCACTGAAGCTTTCTTT.

This clonotype appeared many times. V is TRBV20-1 and J is TRBJ2-7, with 12 bases lining up with TRBD2. The germline gives CDR1 DFQATT, CDR2 SNEGSKA (reference sequence). Trimming cost V 6 bases and J 4 bases; bases outside gene matches: 7. CDR3 length equals 14 residues. The CDR3 sequence: CSAFSSGGDYEQYF. CDR3 nucleotide sequence: TGCAGTGCCTTCTCTAGCGGGGGGGATTACGAGCAGTACTTC.

This clonotype was detected many times. The chain combines TRBV11-2 with TRBJ2-7; the match to TRBD2 covers 14 bases. J gave up 2 bases and V 0 bases, and 12 bases lay outside the gene matches. The CDR3 is made up of 20 amino acids. Germline CDR1 reads SGHAT; CDR2 reads FQNNGV. CDR3 DNA sequence: TGTGCCAGCAGCTTAGAAATAGAGGGACTAGCGGGAGCCCCGGCCTACGAGCAGTACTTC. It specifies CASSLEIEGLAGAPAYEQYF.

This clonotype has ten or more counts. This chain links TRBV12-3 or TRBV12-4 with TRBJ2-2, with 8 bases fitting TRBD2. The CDR3 runs to 13 residues. J was trimmed by 6 bases and V by 5 bases; bases with no gene match: 2. CDR3 sequence (DNA): TGTGCCAGCAGTCCGGGACTAGCCGGGGAGCTGTTTTTT. Residues: CASSPGLAGELFF.

This clonotype occurred many times. The chain combines TRBV5-1 with TRBJ2-7; D possibly uses TRBD1 or TRBD2 (5 bases each). The germline V gene has CDR1 SGHRS and CDR2 YFSETQ. The germline V and J ends were trimmed by 4 bases and 3 bases, with 17 bases remaining between them. CDR3 size: 15 residues. The CDR3 bases are TGCGCCAGCAGCCCGGAGCCGGGGCAGGGCTACGAGCAGTACTTC. This translates into CASSPEPGQGYEQYF.

This clonotype is a singleton in its sample. A read error is possible here, since a much larger clone lies one base away. The final CDR3 position lacks the conserved phenylalanine or tryptophan, pointing to a likely read error. CDR3 nucleotide sequence: TGTGCCAGCAGTGAAGCCCCCCAGGGGATCTATGGCTACACCCTC. Translation: CASSEAPQGIYGYTL. V usage is TRBV6-1 and J usage is TRBJ1-2; D might be TRBD1 (6 bases). Trimming took 0 bases from V and 4 from J, leaving 12 bases between them. The CDR3 loop spans 15 amino acids. Per germline, CDR1 MNHNS and CDR2 SASEGT.

Ten or more counts support this clonotype. The chain couples TRBV3-1 to TRBJ1-1, with 9 positions matching TRBD1. The CDR3 has 14 amino acids. Per germline, CDR1 LGHDT and CDR2 YNNKEL (reference sequence). Trimming at V came to 4 bases and at J to 4 bases, leaving 4 bases not matched to a gene. CDR3 protein: CASSRSTGGTEAFF. The CDR3 DNA follows: TGTGCCAGCAGCCGGTCGACAGGGGGCACTGAAGCTTTCTTT.

In this sample, this clonotype turned up many times. The V gene is TRBV15, the J gene TRBJ1-1; 8 bases are a match to TRBD1. Germline V gives CDR1 LNHNV, CDR2 YYDKDF (reference sequence). The CDR3 is made up of 16 amino acids. V was clipped by 0 bases and J by 5 bases; unmatched bases: 8. CDR3 in DNA: TGTGCCACCAGCAGAGAGACAGGGGTCATAGGAACTGAAGCTTTCTTT. Protein product: CATSRETGVIGTEAFF.

This clonotype was counted many times. This chain connects TRBV20-1 to TRBJ2-1, with a possible D match to TRBD2 (5 bases). CDR1 and CDR2 from the germline V gene are DFQATT and SNEGSKA (reference sequence). The CDR3 consists of 12 residues. The germline V and J ends were trimmed by 4 bases and 5 bases, with 9 bases remaining between them. The CDR3 protein is CSAMSRDNEQFF. The CDR3 DNA is TGCAGTGCTATGTCGCGGGACAATGAGCAGTTCTTC.

This clonotype was seen at least ten times. The chain employs TRBV15 and TRBJ2-6, with a weak D call TRBD1 (6 bases). The germline V gene has CDR1 LNHNV and CDR2 YYDKDF (reference sequence). The CDR3 length is 13 residues. V gave up 11 bases and J gave up 10 bases, with 18 bases separating them. In DNA form, the CDR3 reads TGTGCCTCTCGACAGGATACCTCTAACGTCCTGACTTTC. Its protein product is CASRQDTSNVLTF.

The chain has TRBV29-1 and TRBJ2-5; the match to TRBD2 covers 8 bases. J gave up 2 bases and V 4 bases, and 6 bases lay outside the gene matches. This CDR3 contains 14 residues. The germline V gene has CDR1 SQVTM and CDR2 ANQGSEA. CDR3 DNA sequence: TGCAGCGTTGCTTCTAGCGGGCTTCAAGAGACCCAGTACTTC. It codes for CSVASSGLQETQYF.

This clonotype was seen many times. The junction and the germline gene differ at one end; a read error may be behind it. V gene TRBV20-1 combines with J gene TRBJ1-4; no clear D. The CDR3 sequence is 15 residues long. Germline CDR1 reads DFQATT; CDR2 reads SNEGSKA (reference sequence). The CDR3 DNA reads TGCAGTGCTAGAGATGCCTGGGGAACTACTGAAAAACTGTTTTTT. Its translation is CSARDAWGTTEKLFF.

The gene calls are TRBV5-1 and TRBJ2-2; no clear D gene. With 0 bases removed from V and 5 bases from J, the gap between germline ends came to 8 bases. This CDR3 is built from 14 residues. Germline V gene data show CDR1 as SGHRS and CDR2 as YFSETQ. The CDR3 DNA reads as TGCGCCAGCAGCTTGGAGATTGGAACCGGGGAGCTGTTTTTT. Residues: CASSLEIGTGELFF.

Ten or more counts support this clonotype. The chain couples TRBV7-2 to TRBJ2-2; 10 bases agree with TRBD2. The germline V gene encodes CDR1 SGHTA and CDR2 FQGNSA. The CDR3 has 17 residues. Trimming took 7 bases from V and 3 from J; bases not matched to a gene: 11. The CDR3 spells CASNLSPAGGDTGELFF. CDR3 coding DNA: TGTGCCAGCAACCTTAGCCCAGCGGGAGGGGACACCGGGGAGCTGTTTTTT.

Ten or more counts support this clonotype. This sequence joins TRBV7-2 and TRBJ2-7; tentative D call: TRBD1 (5 bases). V dropped 1 base and J dropped 2 bases, with 12 bases sitting between them. This CDR3 region has 15 residues. Germline lookup yields CDR1 SGHTA and CDR2 FQGNSA. CDR3 region: CASSLEQASPYEQYF. DNA of the CDR3: TGTGCCAGCAGCTTAGAACAGGCATCCCCCTACGAGCAGTACTTC. Full variable domain (outside the CDR3, taken from reference TRBV7-2 and TRBJ2-7): GAGVSQSPSNKVTEKGKDVELRCDPISGHTALYWYRQSLGQGLEFLIYFQGNSAPDKSGLPSDRFSAERTGGSVSTLTIQRTQQEDSAVYLCASSLEQASPYEQYFGPGTRLTVT.

This clonotype was recorded at least ten times. V gene TRBV20-1 combines with J gene TRBJ1-1; possible D gene TRBD1, 6 bases. Trimming stripped 7 bases from V and 2 bases from J, with 11 bases between. This CDR3 is built from 12 residues. Per germline, CDR1 DFQATT and CDR2 SNEGSKA (reference sequence). In nucleotides, the CDR3 is TGCAGTGTCGAACAGGGAAACACTGAAGCTTTCTTT. Its translation: CSVEQGNTEAFF.

CDR3 sequence (DNA): TGTGCCAGCAGCCGAGTGACAGGGCCGGGAGGCTACACCTTC. Its protein product is CASSRVTGPGGYTF. The J gene is TRBJ1-2, the V gene TRBV12-3 or TRBV12-4; 7 nucleotides match TRBD1. The CDR3 length is 14 residues. V lost 6 bases and J lost 8; bases outside the gene matches: 12.

The rearrangement joins TRBV5-1 to TRBJ2-3; D gene ambiguous. V lost 1 base to trimming and J lost 2 bases, with 8 bases between them. The CDR3 contains 14 residues. The V gene's germline CDR1 is SGHRS and CDR2 YFSETQ. The DNA for the CDR3 is TGCGCCAGCAGCTTGTCACGGATCACAGATACGCAGTATTTT. Its translation is CASSLSRITDTQYF.

As to this clonotype: A much larger clone differs from this one at a single base, so this may be a read error. This sequence joins TRBV20-1 and TRBJ1-5; TRBD1 agrees at 9 bases. The CDR3 has 17 amino acids. In germline, CDR1 is DFQATT, CDR2 SNEGSKA (reference sequence). The CDR3 loop reads CSARGDRVKYSKQPQHF. The CDR3 DNA follows: TGCAGTGCTAGAGGGGACAGGGTAAAATATAGCAAGCAGCCCCAGCATTTT.

This rearrangement joins TRBV11-2 to TRBJ2-2; 12 bases match TRBD2. CDR1 SGHAT and CDR2 FQNNGV come from the germline V gene. The trim removed 4 bases at V and 0 bases at J, leaving 6 bases unmatched. This CDR3 region has 18 residues. In DNA, the CDR3 is TGTGCCAGCAGCTCCGGGCTAGCGGGAGGGGCGAACACCGGGGAGCTGTTTTTT. Translated: CASSSGLAGGANTGELFF.